A selection of T cell receptor beta chains follows, all from one sample in a study of T-cell memory formation after mild COVID-19. TCRdb re-called the 5' RACE reads through MiXCR, storing one row per CDR3 protein. The sample includes fewer than 400,000 distinct CDR3 sequences, approximately 13% of them seen just once. Sample: PBMCs or a T cell subset sorted from them (not recorded which). The receptors derive from a man aged 18-30 years who had mild COVID-19 (a few samples of this study predate the infection). Cell type and time point are not known. Each CDR3 is given with its conserved first and last residue. Each record gives: V gene, clone size, CDR3 protein. Where a row states a size, it is once, few, many or the class of an expanded clone; other rows omit it.

V gene: TRBV20-1
clone size: few
CDR3 protein: CSASGGSNSYEQYF

V gene: TRBV23-1
clone size: -
CDR3 protein: CASSRTSDTQYF

V gene: TRBV7-2
clone size: -
CDR3 protein: CASSLPIAGVLSYEQYF

V gene: TRBV2
clone size: -
CDR3 protein: CASSERAARTYEQYF

V gene: TRBV15
clone size: few
CDR3 protein: CATSRGGIDTQYF

V gene: TRBV6-4
clone size: -
CDR3 protein: CASSAGIYTDTQYF

V gene: TRBV6-5
clone size: -
CDR3 protein: CASRTGTGTEAFF

V gene: TRBV4-1
clone size: many
CDR3 protein: CASSQQTGGYNEQFF

V gene: TRBV29-1
clone size: few
CDR3 protein: CSVHGMSTSSYNEQFF

V gene: TRBV6-1
clone size: once
CDR3 protein: CASSAMGGGYTEAFF

V gene: TRBV5-1
clone size: many
CDR3 protein: CASSVAGEDTQYF

V gene: TRBV6-4
clone size: many
CDR3 protein: CASSDGSGGSDTQYF

V gene: TRBV12-3/TRBV12-4
clone size: few
CDR3 protein: CASSLRVNQPQHF

V gene: TRBV5-1
clone size: few
CDR3 protein: CASSKRTDLTGELFF

V gene: TRBV11-2
clone size: -
CDR3 protein: CASSDIAGSYNEQFF

V gene: TRBV10-2
clone size: -
CDR3 protein: CASSGNIGANTEAFF

V gene: TRBV29-1
clone size: few
CDR3 protein: CSVEGPSDYGYTF

V gene: TRBV6-5
clone size: -
CDR3 protein: CASSYSTGGRLFF

V gene: TRBV7-3
clone size: few
CDR3 protein: CASSKDRGYTDTQYF

V gene: TRBV7-8
clone size: many
CDR3 protein: CASSLSLDTQYF